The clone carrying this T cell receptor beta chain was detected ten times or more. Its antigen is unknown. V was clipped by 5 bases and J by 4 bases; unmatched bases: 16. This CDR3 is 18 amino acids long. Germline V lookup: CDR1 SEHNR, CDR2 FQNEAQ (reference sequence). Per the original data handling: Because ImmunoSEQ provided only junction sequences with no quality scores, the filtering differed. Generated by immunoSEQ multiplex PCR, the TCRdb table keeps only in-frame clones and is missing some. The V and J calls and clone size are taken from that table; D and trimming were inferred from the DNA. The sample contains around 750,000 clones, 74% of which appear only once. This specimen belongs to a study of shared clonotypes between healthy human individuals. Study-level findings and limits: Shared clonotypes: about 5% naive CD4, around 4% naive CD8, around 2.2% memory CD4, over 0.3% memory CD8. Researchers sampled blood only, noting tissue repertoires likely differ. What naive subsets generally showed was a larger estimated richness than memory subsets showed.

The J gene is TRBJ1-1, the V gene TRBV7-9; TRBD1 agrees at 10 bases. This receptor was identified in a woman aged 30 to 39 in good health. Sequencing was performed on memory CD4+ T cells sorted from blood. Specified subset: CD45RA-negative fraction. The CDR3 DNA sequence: TGTGCCAGCAGCCCAGCGGGACAGGGGAGAGGTGGAAGCACTGAAGCTTTCTTT. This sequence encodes CASSPAGQGRGGSTEAFF.